A selection of T cell receptor beta chains follows, all from one sample in a study of CD8 T cells in ankylosing spondylitis. TCRdb redid the calling of the 5' RACE reads with MiXCR, one entry per CDR3 protein. The sample includes about 130,000 distinct CDR3 sequences, approximately 9.9% of them seen just once. The sequencing sample was made of blood, either unsorted or a sorted T cell fraction (not recorded which). The receptors here all came from a male donor with ankylosing spondylitis or in good health (not recorded which). Each CDR3 is given with its conserved first and last residue. A D gene is named only where the DNA matches it firmly. Size is omitted from some rows. Given values are once, few, many or a class for expanded clones.

CDR3nt: TGCAGTGCTAGAGGCAGGTCCGCTACGTACGAGCAGTACTTC
CDR3aa: CSARGRSATYEQYF
abundance: many
v_gene: TRBV20-1
j_gene: TRBJ2-7
d_gene: .

CDR3nt: TGTGCCAGCAACCGACGGGACAGGGGCTCCTACGAGCAGTACTTC
CDR3aa: CASNRRDRGSYEQYF
abundance: many
v_gene: TRBV6-1
j_gene: TRBJ2-7
d_gene: TRBD1

CDR3nt: TGCAGTGCTAGATTACAGGGGCCGCCCAACACAGATACGCAGTATTTT
CDR3aa: CSARLQGPPNTDTQYF
abundance: many
v_gene: TRBV20-1
j_gene: TRBJ2-3
d_gene: TRBD1

CDR3nt: TGCGCCAGCAGCTCCGGGGGTTCCTACAATGAGCAGTTCTTC
CDR3aa: CASSSGGSYNEQFF
abundance: many
v_gene: TRBV5-1
j_gene: TRBJ2-1
d_gene: .

CDR3nt: TGTGCCAGCAGCTTAGACAGGGGGCTTCCCTACGAGCAGTACTTC
CDR3aa: CASSLDRGLPYEQYF
abundance: few
v_gene: TRBV7-2
j_gene: TRBJ2-7
d_gene: TRBD1

CDR3nt: TGTGCCAGCAGCTTGTCCCGTCTCGAGACCCAGTACTTC
CDR3aa: CASSLSRLETQYF
abundance: many
v_gene: TRBV5-6
j_gene: TRBJ2-5
d_gene: .

CDR3nt: TGCGCCAGCATCCCAACTAGCGGAGCGACCGGGGAGCTGTTTTTT
CDR3aa: CASIPTSGATGELFF
abundance: many
v_gene: TRBV5-1
j_gene: TRBJ2-2
d_gene: TRBD2

CDR3nt: TGCAGTGCTAGAGATCGGCTAGACTCCTTGGGCAAAAACATTCAGTACTTC
CDR3aa: CSARDRLDSLGKNIQYF
abundance: .
v_gene: TRBV20-1
j_gene: TRBJ2-4
d_gene: .

CDR3nt: TGTGCCAGCAGCTTAACGTCCTGGGATGAGCAGTTCTTC
CDR3aa: CASSLTSWDEQFF
abundance: .
v_gene: TRBV7-3
j_gene: TRBJ2-1
d_gene: .

CDR3nt: TGCGCCAGCAGTTCGGCCGCTAGCGGGAGTATGAACACAGATACGCAGTATTTT
CDR3aa: CASSSAASGSMNTDTQYF
abundance: many
v_gene: TRBV5-1
j_gene: TRBJ2-3
d_gene: TRBD2

CDR3nt: TGTGCCAGCAGCTTCCCCGCTAGCAAGGTTACCGATACGCAGTATTTT
CDR3aa: CASSFPASKVTDTQYF
abundance: .
v_gene: TRBV7-9
j_gene: TRBJ2-3
d_gene: .

CDR3nt: TGTGCCCACCCTAGGTGGGAGACCCAGTACTTC
CDR3aa: CAHPRWETQYF
abundance: few
v_gene: TRBV7-3
j_gene: TRBJ2-5
d_gene: .

CDR3nt: TGCGCCAGCAGCCCCCTGGGAATCAGTGAAGCTTTCTTT
CDR3aa: CASSPLGISEAFF
abundance: many
v_gene: TRBV4-1
j_gene: TRBJ1-1
d_gene: .

CDR3nt: TGCAGTGCCGGGCCAGATACGCAGTATTTT
CDR3aa: CSAGPDTQYF
abundance: many
v_gene: TRBV20-1
j_gene: TRBJ2-3
d_gene: .

CDR3nt: TGTGCCAGCAGTTACCCAACCGGGAGGGGGAACGACGCAGATACGCAGTATTTT
CDR3aa: CASSYPTGRGNDADTQYF
abundance: many
v_gene: TRBV6-2/TRBV6-3
j_gene: TRBJ2-3
d_gene: TRBD2

CDR3nt: TGTGCCAGCAGCCAGGAATACTACGAGCAGTACTTC
CDR3aa: CASSQEYYEQYF
abundance: many
v_gene: TRBV7-9
j_gene: TRBJ2-7
d_gene: .

CDR3nt: TGTGCCAGCAACATCGATTGGCAGAACACCGGGGAGCTGTTTTTT
CDR3aa: CASNIDWQNTGELFF
abundance: .
v_gene: TRBV2
j_gene: TRBJ2-2
d_gene: .

CDR3nt: TGCAGTGCTAGAGATCATGGCGAAAGCTCCTACAATGAGCAGTTCTTC
CDR3aa: CSARDHGESSYNEQFF
abundance: few
v_gene: TRBV20-1
j_gene: TRBJ2-1
d_gene: .

CDR3nt: TGTGCCAGCAGTTATACCTATCAGCCCCAGCATTTT
CDR3aa: CASSYTYQPQHF
abundance: many
v_gene: TRBV6-2/TRBV6-3
j_gene: TRBJ1-5
d_gene: .

CDR3nt: TGCAGCGTCGTCCGCGCGGATTCCACAGATACGCAGTATTTT
CDR3aa: CSVVRADSTDTQYF
abundance: many
v_gene: TRBV29-1
j_gene: TRBJ2-3
d_gene: .

CDR3nt: TGCGCCAGCAGAATGGGAGAGACAGGGTGGGGCGCTGAAGCTTTCTTT
CDR3aa: CASRMGETGWGAEAFF
abundance: many
v_gene: TRBV5-1
j_gene: TRBJ1-1
d_gene: TRBD1

CDR3nt: TGTGCCAGCAGTTTTGGAGGGGATAGCAATCAGCCCCAGCATTTT
CDR3aa: CASSFGGDSNQPQHF
abundance: many
v_gene: TRBV12-3/TRBV12-4
j_gene: TRBJ1-5
d_gene: .

CDR3nt: TGCAGTGCTAGACAGGGAGCCGGGGAGCTGTTTTTT
CDR3aa: CSARQGAGELFF
abundance: many
v_gene: TRBV20-1
j_gene: TRBJ2-2
d_gene: .

CDR3nt: TGCGCCAGCAGCCATGGTGCGGGAGGGGCGAGATTATACGAGCAGTACTTC
CDR3aa: CASSHGAGGARLYEQYF
abundance: many
v_gene: TRBV4-3
j_gene: TRBJ2-7
d_gene: TRBD2

CDR3nt: TGTGCCAGCAGCTCCCGACTAGCGGGACTCGATGAGCAGTTCTTC
CDR3aa: CASSSRLAGLDEQFF
abundance: many
v_gene: TRBV7-6
j_gene: TRBJ2-1
d_gene: TRBD2

CDR3nt: TGCGCCAGCAGCGGGCAGGGGGCGCCTAATGAAAAACTGTTTTTT
CDR3aa: CASSGQGAPNEKLFF
abundance: few
v_gene: TRBV4-1
j_gene: TRBJ1-4
d_gene: TRBD1

CDR3nt: TGTGCCAGCAGCTTAGGGGGAGGTGGCTACACCTTC
CDR3aa: CASSLGGGGYTF
abundance: many
v_gene: TRBV7-2
j_gene: TRBJ1-2
d_gene: .

CDR3nt: TGCAGCGCCCGAGGTGGAACGAACACCGGGGAGCTGTTTTTT
CDR3aa: CSARGGTNTGELFF
abundance: many
v_gene: TRBV29-1
j_gene: TRBJ2-2
d_gene: .

CDR3nt: TGCGCCAGCAGCACTACCGGGAGAAACACTGAAGCTTTCTTT
CDR3aa: CASSTTGRNTEAFF
abundance: many
v_gene: TRBV5-1
j_gene: TRBJ1-1
d_gene: .